Here is one T cell receptor beta chain with its context. Germline CDR1 reads LNHDA; CDR2 reads SQIVND (reference sequence). The CDR3 length is 13 residues. The V end lost 3 bases, the J end lost 5 bases, and 10 bases lay between the germline ends. In the original processing: Amplification of reference gene primers provided the estimated nucleated cell counts. Profiled with immunoSEQ multiplex PCR; TCRdb holds only in-frame clones, not every one. V, J and clone size were drawn from that table, and D and trimming were deduced from the DNA. The sample shows more than 130,000 clones, 88% of them seen only once. These data are taken from a study of blood T cell repertoires in COVID-19. For the study at large: The cDNA or gDNA used as material had been derived from T cells, B-cell-depleted T cells, or PBMCs.

This clonotype originated in a man aged 45-65 years with active or convalescent COVID-19. Sequencing was performed on peripheral blood. This chain joins TRBV19 and TRBJ2-5; TRBD2 is a possible D gene (5 bases). The CDR3 DNA is TGTGCCAGTAGTATGCGGGTTTCGGAGACCCAGTACTTC. Encoded protein: CASSMRVSETQYF.